Each of the 20 T cell receptor beta chains below was sequenced from the same sample in a study of cytomegalovirus exposure and HLA in healthy donors. Sequenced by immunoSEQ multiplex PCR; TCRdb stores in-frame clones only, minus some. In the table there are under 250,000 clones, 75% to 95% of which are singletons. The sample comprised PBMCs. The source of these receptors is a young woman in good health and CMV-seronegative.

The chain uses TRBV29-1 and TRBJ2-3; D possibly corresponds to TRBD2 (6 bases). CDR3 length equals 13 residues. Trimming stripped 3 bases from V and 8 bases from J, with 15 bases between. Per the germline V gene, CDR1 is SQVTM and CDR2 is ANQGSEA. Here the CDR3 DNA reads TGCAGCGTTGATACTCGCCCCGGGGGTACGCAGTATTTT. Translated: CSVDTRPGGTQYF.

The chain is built from TRBV5-1 and TRBJ2-3; TRBD1 might be the D (6 bases). This CDR3 is built from 14 residues. Germline CDR1 is SGHRS and CDR2 is YFSETQ. Trimming cost V 0 bases and J 6 bases, with 11 bases left between them. The CDR3 spells CASSLAGGADTQYF. In nucleotides, the CDR3 is TGCGCCAGCAGCTTGGCTGGGGGCGCGGATACGCAGTATTTT.

V and J are TRBV19 and TRBJ2-5; TRBD2 agrees at 10 bases. The CDR3 covers 16 residues. The V gene end was trimmed by 9 bases and the J gene end by 2 bases; junction bases not matched to a gene: 12. CDR1 LNHDA and CDR2 SQIVND come from the germline V gene (reference sequence). CDR3 in DNA: TGTGCCAGCGCGGGTTCACTAGCGGGACAACAAGAGACCCAGTACTTC. It yields the protein CASAGSLAGQQETQYF.

J is TRBJ2-1 and V is TRBV18, with 7 bases fitting TRBD1. CDR1 is KGHSH and CDR2 is LQKENI in the germline V gene. The CDR3 spans 13 residues. J was trimmed by 11 bases and V by 4 bases; bases with no gene match: 8. The CDR3 bases are TGTGCCAGCTCACTGCCCGGGACAGCAAAGCAGTTCTTC. Protein: CASSLPGTAKQFF.

This chain links TRBV6-1 with TRBJ2-2; tentatively, D is TRBD1 (6 bases). Trimming left V 3 bases short and J 6 bases short, with 11 bases between. The CDR3 has 14 residues. Germline values: CDR1 MNHNS, CDR2 SASEGT. The CDR3 here is CASSDWGRAGELFF. DNA of the CDR3: TGTGCCAGCAGTGATTGGGGGCGCGCCGGGGAGCTGTTTTTT.

A remark on this clone: The junction departs from the called germline gene at one end, perhaps through a read error. The rearrangement links TRBV9 to TRBJ2-2, with D maybe TRBD1 (5 bases). Looked up from germline, CDR1 is SGDLS and CDR2 is YYNGEE. The CDR3 extends over 16 amino acids. CDR3 protein: CASGVAPGSNTGELFF. The CDR3 coding sequence is TGTGCCAGCGGCGTAGCTCCAGGGTCGAACACCGGGGAGCTGTTTTTT.

The rearrangement joins TRBV7-8 to TRBJ1-4, with 9 bases identical to TRBD1. The CDR3 runs to 15 residues. J lost 5 bases, V lost 1 base, and 2 bases had no gene match. CDR1 and CDR2 from the germline V gene are SGHVS and FQNEAQ. CDR3 coding DNA: TGTGCCAGCAGCTTAGAAGGGACAGGGAATGAAAAACTGTTTTTT. Translated, it gives CASSLEGTGNEKLFF.

The V gene is TRBV7-7, the J gene TRBJ2-1; 12 bases are shared with TRBD2. The V gene end was trimmed by 2 bases and the J gene end by 0 bases; junction bases not matched to a gene: 17. This CDR3 region has 22 residues. Looked up from germline, CDR1 is SSHAT and CDR2 is FNYEAQ (reference sequence). The CDR3: CASSLQAPGLAGSMDSYNEQFF. CDR3 bases: TGTGCCAGCAGCTTACAAGCCCCCGGACTAGCGGGATCGATGGACTCCTACAATGAGCAGTTCTTC.

The chain carries TRBV11-2 and TRBJ2-2; TRBD2 aligns across 13 bases. The CDR3 runs 17 residues. The trim removed 5 bases at V and 4 bases at J, leaving 7 bases unmatched. The germline gives CDR1 SGHAT, CDR2 FQNNGV. CDR3 protein: CASSPGLAGSGTGELFF. CDR3 nucleotide sequence: TGTGCCAGCAGCCCGGGACTAGCGGGATCGGGCACCGGGGAGCTGTTTTTT.

The chain has TRBV4-1 and TRBJ2-1; the match to TRBD2 covers 8 bases. CDR3 size: 16 residues. The V gene end was trimmed by 2 bases and the J gene end by 4 bases; junction bases not matched to a gene: 7. The germline V gene encodes CDR1 MGHRA and CDR2 YSYEKL. The CDR3 here is CASSQQLAALYNEQFF. The DNA for the CDR3 is TGCGCCAGCAGCCAACAACTAGCGGCCCTTTACAATGAGCAGTTCTTC.

The CDR3 sequence: CASSLTISGSSYNEQFF. CDR3 nucleotides: TGCGCCAGCAGCCTTACCATTAGCGGGAGCTCCTACAATGAGCAGTTCTTC. V gene TRBV4-1 combines with J gene TRBJ2-1; 9 positions match TRBD2. V was clipped by 4 bases and J by 0 bases; unmatched bases: 7. CDR3 size: 17 residues. Germline values: CDR1 MGHRA, CDR2 YSYEKL.

The rearrangement uses TRBV5-5 and TRBJ2-7, with TRBD1 identical over 9 bases. The germline V gene encodes CDR1 SGHKS and CDR2 YYEKEE (reference sequence). The CDR3 covers 14 residues. Trimming took 2 bases from V and 4 from J; bases not matched to a gene: 4. The CDR3 DNA reads TGTGCCAGCAGCTTCCGGGACAGGGCGTACGAGCAGTACTTC. Its translation is CASSFRDRAYEQYF.

This chain uses TRBV5-1 with TRBJ2-2; TRBD2 matches at 12 bases. This CDR3 is 17 amino acids long. The germline V gene encodes CDR1 SGHRS and CDR2 YFSETQ. J lost 6 bases, V lost 5 bases, and 11 bases had no gene match. The CDR3 sequence: CASRLAGGPSSAGELFF. The CDR3 DNA follows: TGCGCCAGCAGGCTAGCGGGAGGGCCATCTAGTGCCGGGGAGCTGTTTTTT.

J is TRBJ2-5 and V is TRBV28, with D uncertain. V lost 1 base to trimming and J lost 3 bases, with 12 bases between them. Germline loops: CDR1 MDHEN, CDR2 SYDVKM. The CDR3 totals 15 residues. CDR3 region: CASSLFGYGEETQYF. The CDR3 nucleotides are TGTGCCAGCAGTTTATTCGGGTACGGCGAAGAGACCCAGTACTTC.

The J gene is TRBJ1-1, the V gene TRBV18; D may be TRBD1 (5 bases). The V end was cut by 0 bases, the J end by 4 bases, with 9 bases between. CDR3 size: 14 residues. Germline values: CDR1 KGHSH, CDR2 LQKENI. In nucleotides, the CDR3 is TGTGCCAGCTCACCACCGTCAGGGCCCACTGAAGCTTTCTTT. Protein sequence: CASSPPSGPTEAFF. Based on the CDR3 plus reference TRBV18 and TRBJ1-1, the full variable domain is NAGVMQNPRHLVRRRGQEARLRCSPMKGHSHVYWYRQLPEEGLKFMVYLQKENIIDESGMPKERFSAEFPKEGPSILRIQQVVRGDSAAYFCASSPPSGPTEAFFGQGTRLTVV.

The chain uses TRBV7-9 and TRBJ1-2; 12 bases are shared with TRBD1. This CDR3 is 17 amino acids long. J was trimmed by 6 bases and V by 5 bases; bases with no gene match: 13. Per the germline V gene, CDR1 is SEHNR and CDR2 is FQNEAQ (reference sequence). The CDR3 DNA follows: TGTGCCAGCAGCCCCGGAGTGGGGGGACAGGGGGCAAATGGCTACACCTTC. Its translation: CASSPGVGGQGANGYTF.

This chain links TRBV27 with TRBJ1-2; 7 nucleotides agree with TRBD1. This CDR3 comprises 16 residues. From germline, CDR1 is MNHEY and CDR2 SMNVEV (reference sequence). With V trimmed by 6 bases and J by 5 bases, 15 bases remained unmatched. CDR3 bases: TGTGCCAGCAGCCGGACAGGAGCCCCAAACTTTTATGGCTACACCTTC. Amino acid sequence: CASSRTGAPNFYGYTF.

The chain joins TRBV5-1 to TRBJ2-1; 9 bases are shared with TRBD2. The CDR3 totals 15 residues. J gave up 2 bases and V 7 bases, and 7 bases lay outside the gene matches. Germline V CDR1 and CDR2: SGHRS, YFSETQ. CDR3 in amino acids: CASCLTSGPYNEQFF. The CDR3 DNA reads as TGCGCCAGCTGCCTGACTAGCGGACCCTACAATGAGCAGTTCTTC.

The chain recombines TRBV2 with TRBJ2-7; a weak D match, TRBD1 (6 bases). Germline assignment: CDR1 SNHLY and CDR2 FYNNEI. The CDR3 contains 15 residues. V was trimmed by 1 base and J by 4 bases, leaving 14 bases between them. DNA of the CDR3: TGTGCCAGCAGTGAAGTAAACAGGGTGTCTTACGAGCAGTACTTC. Protein sequence: CASSEVNRVSYEQYF.

This chain uses TRBV4-1 with TRBJ2-2; D perhaps matches TRBD1 (5 bases). The CDR3 runs 14 residues. The germline V gene has CDR1 MGHRA and CDR2 YSYEKL. Trimming cost V 6 bases and J 6 bases, with 14 bases left between them. In DNA, the CDR3 is TGCGCCAGCAGTCGAGATCCAGGGCCCGGGGAGCTGTTTTTT. Its translation is CASSRDPGPGELFF.